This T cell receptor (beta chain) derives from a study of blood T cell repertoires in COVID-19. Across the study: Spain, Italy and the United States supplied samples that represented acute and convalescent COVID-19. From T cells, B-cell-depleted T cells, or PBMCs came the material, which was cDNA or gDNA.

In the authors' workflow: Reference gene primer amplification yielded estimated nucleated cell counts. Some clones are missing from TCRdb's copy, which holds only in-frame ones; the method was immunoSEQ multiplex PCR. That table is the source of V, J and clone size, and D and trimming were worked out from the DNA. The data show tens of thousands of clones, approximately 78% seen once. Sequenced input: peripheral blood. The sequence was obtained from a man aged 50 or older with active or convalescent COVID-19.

CDR3 residues: CASSESSYNSPLHF. DNA of the CDR3: TGTGCCAGCAGTGAGAGCTCCTATAATTCACCCCTCCACTTT. V gene TRBV2 combines with J gene TRBJ1-6; no clear D. The CDR3 sequence is 14 residues long. Per the germline V gene, CDR1 is SNHLY and CDR2 is FYNNEI. V lost 3 bases and J lost 0, with 3 bases in between.